This T cell receptor (beta chain) emerged from a study of cytomegalovirus exposure and HLA in healthy donors. Study as a whole: Ancestry clustering placed 70% to 90% of 300 to 400 genotyped donors in the Caucasian-associated cluster. The study, taken as a whole, reports: Certain indistinguishable V segments, among them TRBV6-2 and TRBV6-3, were excluded. When analyzed later, a missense DCLRE1C variant was found to be linked to TCR beta V- and J-gene trimming.

Note on this clone: Its antigen is unidentified.

Trimming stripped 6 bases from V and 3 bases from J, with 21 bases between. CDR3 length: 16 amino acids. The germline CDR1 and CDR2 sequences are MDHEN and SYDVKM. Amplification used 60 Vbeta primers and 13 Jbeta primers. Clones were read by immunoSEQ multiplex PCR, and TCRdb kept only the in-frame ones, dropping some. Found here are under 150,000 clones, about 72% of them singletons; the top ten hold about 1.5%. The specimen was PBMCs. The V call is TRBV28, the J call TRBJ2-7, with D possibly TRBD1 on 6 matching bases. This sequence originates from a man aged 25-45 years in good health and CMV-seropositive. CDR3 nucleotide sequence: TGTGCCAGCAGGCCGGGACGGAACAGGGAATACTACGAGCAGTACTTC. It translates to CASRPGRNREYYEQYF.